This T cell receptor beta chain was obtained from a study of blood T cell repertoires in COVID-19. In the study overall: Sites in the United States, Italy and Spain provided acute and convalescent COVID-19 samples.

The ends lost 2 bases at V and 2 bases at J; junction bases unmatched: 5. Looked up from germline, CDR1 is MNHEY and CDR2 is SVGAGI. This CDR3 has 15 residues. The table came from immunoSEQ multiplex PCR; TCRdb's copy has only in-frame clones and leaves some out. The sample records about 320,000 clones, 87% being singletons. Specimen: PBMCs or T cells enriched from blood (not recorded which). This chain links TRBV6-5 with TRBJ2-7; 8 bases agree with TRBD1. The clonotype originates from a woman aged 18-29 years who had recovered from COVID-19. The CDR3 region is CASSYPDRATYEQYF. CDR3 coding DNA: TGTGCCAGCAGTTACCCGGACAGGGCCACCTACGAGCAGTACTTC.